The T cell receptor (beta chain) under discussion was sequenced for a study of blood T cells in healthy people across ages. Turning to the study itself: For every two T cells, template switching captured about one barcoded beta molecule.

The table lists this clonotype with a count of one. What it recognizes is unknown. Points from the study as a whole: More naive CD4+ cells and higher diversity were found in long-lived than in aged donors.

It was with a sample-barcoded 5' primer and a J-beta primer mix that a second PCR of about 6 to 11 cycles was run. The authors tagged each cDNA molecule using a template-switch adaptor with 12 random nucleotides. MiXCR, run by TCRdb on the 5' RACE reads, gives a single entry per CDR3 protein. The data show 1.5 million to 1.9 million distinct CDR3 sequences, approximately 39% seen once. J lost 4 bases, V lost 0 bases, and 3 bases had no gene match. The CDR3 has 14 amino acids. Per germline, CDR1 SGHDT and CDR2 YYEEEE. This TCR was sampled from a woman younger than 30 in good health. Sequencing used blood. The chain uses TRBV5-6 and TRBJ1-2, with 7 bases that match TRBD1. The CDR3 region is CASSLGRGIYGYTF. The CDR3 DNA reads as TGTGCCAGCAGCTTGGGCAGGGGGATCTATGGCTACACCTTC.